The 5 T cell receptor beta chains presented below share a single source sample, sequenced in a study of cytomegalovirus exposure and HLA in healthy donors. Primers: 60 Vbeta forward and 13 Jbeta reverse. Only in-frame clones appear in the TCRdb table, and some are missing; sequencing was by immunoSEQ multiplex PCR. The sample lists around 190,000 clones, almost 85% occurring once. Material: PBMCs. Receptors originate from a woman in her forties or fifties in good health and CMV-seronegative.

J is TRBJ2-7 and V is TRBV7-3; 9 nucleotides line up with TRBD1. Trimming removed 5 bases from V and 7 bases from J; junction bases left unmatched: 12. This CDR3 has 15 amino acids. Germline V gene data show CDR1 as SGHTA and CDR2 as FQGTGA. The chain's CDR3 is CASSVDGTGRNEQYF. The CDR3, as DNA: TGTGCCAGCAGCGTAGACGGGACAGGGAGGAATGAGCAGTACTTC. Full variable domain (missing parts from reference TRBV7-3 and TRBJ2-7): GAGVSQTPSNKVTEKGKYVELRCDPISGHTALYWYRQSLGQGPEFLIYFQGTGAADDSGLPNDRFFAVRPEGSVSTLKIQRTERGDSAVYLCASSVDGTGRNEQYFGPGTRLTVT.

The V call is TRBV28, the J call TRBJ2-7; D may be TRBD2 (6 bases). Germline V gene lookup returns CDR1 MDHEN and CDR2 SYDVKM. The V and J ends lost 6 bases and 1 base respectively, with 10 bases between them. The CDR3 is made up of 13 amino acids. CDR3 residues: CASSNRGSYEQYF. CDR3 DNA sequence: TGTGCCAGCAGCAACCGGGGGTCCTACGAGCAGTACTTC.

The V and J genes are TRBV10-2 and TRBJ2-3; D may be TRBD2 (7 bases). The CDR3 contains 14 residues. Germline V gene data show CDR1 as WSHSY and CDR2 as SAAADI. V lost 6 bases and J 3 bases, leaving 13 bases between the germline ends. CDR3 bases: TGCGCCAGCAGGAGGGGGGGAGGTACAGATACGCAGTATTTT. It specifies CASRRGGGTDTQYF.

The chain joins TRBV27 to TRBJ2-5; 11 nucleotides align to TRBD2. The DNA matches TRBJ2-7 better at its end, which makes the J call doubtful. This CDR3 is built from 14 residues. Looked up from germline, CDR1 is MNHEY and CDR2 is SMNVEV (reference sequence). The CDR3 DNA is TGTGCCAGCAGTCGTAGCGGGAGGGCCTACGAGCAGTACTTC. As protein: CASSRSGRAYEQYF.

The V and J genes are TRBV4-2 and TRBJ1-3, with 9 bases that match TRBD1. CDR1 LGHNA and CDR2 YNFKEQ come from the germline V gene. The CDR3 has 19 residues. V gave up 3 bases and J gave up 1 base; unmatched junction bases: 13. CDR3 sequence: CASSHVKQPGTGSGNTIYF. CDR3 bases: TGTGCCAGCAGCCACGTTAAACAGCCGGGGACAGGGTCTGGAAACACCATATATTTT.